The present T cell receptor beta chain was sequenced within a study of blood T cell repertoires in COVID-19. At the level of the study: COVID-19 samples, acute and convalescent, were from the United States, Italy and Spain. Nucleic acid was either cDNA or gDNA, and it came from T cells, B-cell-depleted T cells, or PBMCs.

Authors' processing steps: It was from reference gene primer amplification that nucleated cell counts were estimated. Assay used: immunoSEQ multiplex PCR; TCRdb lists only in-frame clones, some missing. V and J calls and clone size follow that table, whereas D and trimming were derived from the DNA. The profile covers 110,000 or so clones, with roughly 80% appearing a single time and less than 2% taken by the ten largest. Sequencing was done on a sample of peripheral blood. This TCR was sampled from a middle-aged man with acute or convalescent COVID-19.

The CDR3 spells CATSAPEFPTEAFF. The CDR3 nucleotides read TGTGCCACCAGTGCTCCGGAGTTCCCCACTGAAGCTTTCTTT. This chain joins TRBV24-1 and TRBJ1-1, with D unclear. The germline V gene encodes CDR1 KGHDR and CDR2 SFDVKD. Trimming stripped 5 bases from V and 4 bases from J, with 13 bases between. CDR3 length equals 14 residues.